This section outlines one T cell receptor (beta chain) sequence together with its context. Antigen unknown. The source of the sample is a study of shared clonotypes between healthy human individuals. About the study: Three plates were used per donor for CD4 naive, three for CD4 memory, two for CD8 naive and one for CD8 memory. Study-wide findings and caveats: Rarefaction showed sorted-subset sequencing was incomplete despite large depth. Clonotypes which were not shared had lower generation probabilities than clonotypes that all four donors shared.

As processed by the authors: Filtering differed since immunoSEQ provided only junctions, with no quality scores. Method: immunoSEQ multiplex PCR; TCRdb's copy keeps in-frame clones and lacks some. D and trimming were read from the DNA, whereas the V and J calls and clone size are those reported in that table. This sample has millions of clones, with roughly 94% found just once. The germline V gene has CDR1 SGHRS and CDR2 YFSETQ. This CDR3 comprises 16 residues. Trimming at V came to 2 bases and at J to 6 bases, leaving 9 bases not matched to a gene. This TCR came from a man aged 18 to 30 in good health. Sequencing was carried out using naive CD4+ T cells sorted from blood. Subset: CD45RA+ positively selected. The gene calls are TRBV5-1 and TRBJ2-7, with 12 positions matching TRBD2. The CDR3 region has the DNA TGCGCCAGCAGCTTTTCCCTAGCGGGGGGGCTTGGCGAGCAGTACTTC. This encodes CASSFSLAGGLGEQYF. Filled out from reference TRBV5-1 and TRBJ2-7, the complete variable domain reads KAGVTQTPRYLIKTRGQQVTLSCSPISGHRSVSWYQQTPGQGLQFLFEYFSETQRNKGNFPGRFSGRQFSNSRSEMNVSTLELGDSALYLCASSFSLAGGLGEQYFGPGTRLTVT.